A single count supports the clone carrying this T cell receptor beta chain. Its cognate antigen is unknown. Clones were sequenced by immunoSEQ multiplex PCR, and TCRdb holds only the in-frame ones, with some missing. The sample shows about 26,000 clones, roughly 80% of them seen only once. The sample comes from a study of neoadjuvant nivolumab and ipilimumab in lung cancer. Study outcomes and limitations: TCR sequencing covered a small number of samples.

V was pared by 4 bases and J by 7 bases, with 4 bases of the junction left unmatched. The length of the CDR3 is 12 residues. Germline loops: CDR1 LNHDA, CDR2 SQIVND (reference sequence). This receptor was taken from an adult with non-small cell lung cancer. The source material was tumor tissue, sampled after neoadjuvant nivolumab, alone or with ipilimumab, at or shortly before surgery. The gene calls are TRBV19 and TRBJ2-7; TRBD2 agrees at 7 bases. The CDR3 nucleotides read TGTGCCAGTAGTACGCGGGAGTATGAGCAGTACTTC. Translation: CASSTREYEQYF.